These 24 T cell receptor beta chains share one sample of origin, sequenced in a study of blood T cell repertoires in COVID-19. Measured with immunoSEQ multiplex PCR; TCRdb has only the in-frame clones, and not every one. The sample carries about 160,000 clones, approximately 91% recorded once. The sequenced sample consisted of peripheral blood. The receptors shown here come from a man younger than 30 with acute or convalescent COVID-19.

In this sample, this clone turned up once. The rearrangement joins TRBV7-9 to TRBJ2-7, with 11 bases that match TRBD2. The V segment lost 5 bases and the J segment 5 bases; nucleotides outside the gene matches: 8. This CDR3 comprises 15 residues. Per the germline V gene, CDR1 is SEHNR and CDR2 is FQNEAQ (reference sequence). CDR3 nucleotide sequence: TGTGCCAGCAGCCGAACTAGCGGGAGTCCCCACGAGCAGTACTTC. Translated, it gives CASSRTSGSPHEQYF.

The chain couples TRBV27 to TRBJ1-6; D may be TRBD1 (6 bases). Trimming removed 5 bases at V and 5 bases at J, with 16 bases between. CDR3 length: 16 residues. The germline V gene encodes CDR1 MNHEY and CDR2 SMNVEV (reference sequence). For the CDR3, the DNA is TGTGCCAGCAGTCCATTGGCAGGACAGAATAATTCACCCCTCCACTTT. Translating gives CASSPLAGQNNSPLHF.

The V gene is TRBV18, the J gene TRBJ2-3; D gene ambiguous. The CDR3 totals 17 residues. V gave up 1 base and J gave up 0 bases, with 14 bases separating them. Per germline, CDR1 KGHSH and CDR2 LQKENI. DNA for the CDR3: TGTGCCAGCTCACCACTGGCCAGAACGCCTAGCACAGATACGCAGTATTTT. It is translated as CASSPLARTPSTDTQYF.

This sequence joins TRBV6-5 and TRBJ2-6, with TRBD1 identical over 8 bases. Germline CDR1 MNHEY, CDR2 SVGAGI. V lost 6 bases to trimming and J lost 4 bases; unmatched junction nucleotides: 5. This CDR3 has 15 amino acids. This CDR3 reads CASSQDRAGANVLTF. CDR3 sequence (DNA): TGTGCCAGCAGCCAGGACAGGGCCGGGGCCAACGTCCTGACTTTC.

This clone appeared a single time. The chain uses TRBV5-3 and TRBJ1-5; a possible D gene is TRBD1 (5 bases). TRBV5-3 falls under the ORF class, with uncertain function. The CDR3 extends over 16 amino acids. Between the trimmed V and J ends, which lost 4 bases and 4 bases, there was a span of 18 bases. CDR3: CARSPRPGLGNQPQHF. The CDR3 DNA sequence: TGTGCCAGAAGCCCGAGACCGGGACTCGGGAATCAGCCCCAGCATTTT.

The chain uses TRBV12-3 or TRBV12-4 and TRBJ2-1; TRBD1 matches 8 bases. CDR3 length equals 13 residues. V lost 6 bases to trimming and J lost 9 bases; unmatched junction nucleotides: 7. CDR3 coding DNA: TGTGCCAGCAGAGGACAGGGAACAGGTGAGCAGTTCTTC. The encoded protein is CASRGQGTGEQFF.

This chain connects TRBV18 to TRBJ1-1; a possible D gene is TRBD1 (6 bases). The germline gives CDR1 KGHSH, CDR2 LQKENI. The V end lost 6 bases, the J end lost 0 bases, and 17 bases lay between the germline ends. The CDR3 runs 16 residues. The CDR3 is CASSLKTGTMNTEAFF. As DNA, the CDR3 is TGTGCCAGCTCCTTAAAAACCGGGACAATGAACACTGAAGCTTTCTTT. Full variable domain (rest looked up from reference TRBV18 and TRBJ1-1): NAGVMQNPRHLVRRRGQEARLRCSPMKGHSHVYWYRQLPEEGLKFMVYLQKENIIDESGMPKERFSAEFPKEGPSILRIQQVVRGDSAAYFCASSLKTGTMNTEAFFGQGTRLTVV.

This chain uses TRBV7-9 with TRBJ1-1, with 9 bases that match TRBD1. This CDR3 region has 17 residues. Germline trimming cut 6 bases from V and 1 base from J; bases unmatched to any gene: 12. Germline CDR1 SEHNR, CDR2 FQNEAQ (reference sequence). CDR3 loop: CASRNTGQGFGNTEAFF. Written as DNA, the CDR3 is TGTGCCAGCAGGAATACGGGACAGGGATTCGGGAACACTGAAGCTTTCTTT.

J is TRBJ2-2 and V is TRBV19; possibly TRBD1 for D (6 bases). CDR1 and CDR2 (germline): LNHDA, SQIVND (reference sequence). Trimming stripped 9 bases from V and 0 bases from J, with 14 bases between. CDR3 length equals 15 residues. Here the CDR3 DNA reads TGTGCCAGCAGAACCGGGACAACGAACACCGGGGAGCTGTTTTTT. This translates into CASRTGTTNTGELFF.

The chain recombines TRBV18 with TRBJ1-2; D is unclear. Trimming took off 2 bases at V and 2 bases at J, with 9 bases between the two ends. There are 14 residues in the CDR3. Germline loops: CDR1 KGHSH, CDR2 LQKENI. The DNA of the CDR3 is TGTGCCAGCTCACCAGGGGAGACGAACTATGGCTACACCTTC. Its translation is CASSPGETNYGYTF.

The CDR3: CASTGRGGGLYNEQFF. The CDR3 nucleotides are TGTGCCAGCACCGGAAGAGGCGGGGGACTTTACAATGAGCAGTTCTTC. V usage is TRBV11-2 and J usage is TRBJ2-1, with TRBD2 matching over 7 bases. Trimming took 7 bases from V and 4 from J; bases not matched to a gene: 13. This CDR3 is 16 amino acids long. Germline V gene lookup returns CDR1 SGHAT and CDR2 FQNNGV.

This chain uses TRBV11-2 with TRBJ2-1, with 10 bases lining up with TRBD2. Germline loops: CDR1 SGHAT, CDR2 FQNNGV. J gave up 8 bases and V 4 bases, and 8 bases lay outside the gene matches. The CDR3 has 15 amino acids. The CDR3 nucleotides are TGTGCCAGCAGCTCCCTCCAGCGGGGGGGCCATGAGCAGTTCTTC. Translation: CASSSLQRGGHEQFF.

The chain recombines TRBV6-5 with TRBJ2-1; 8 positions agree with TRBD1. The V and J ends lost 2 bases and 6 bases, in that order; junction bases with no gene match: 6. The CDR3 contains 15 residues. The germline CDR1 and CDR2 sequences are MNHEY and SVGAGI. In DNA, the CDR3 is TGTGCCAGCAGTTACGGCGGACAGGGCCTCAATGAGCAGTTCTTC. Protein product: CASSYGGQGLNEQFF.

The table lists this clone with a count of one. This chain's CDR3 is CASSYSRAGAEAFF. In DNA form, the CDR3 reads TGTGCCAGCAGTTACTCTAGGGCAGGGGCTGAAGCTTTCTTT. The chain joins TRBV6-5 to TRBJ1-1, with D possibly TRBD1 on 6 matching bases. Per germline, CDR1 MNHEY and CDR2 SVGAGI. The V and J ends lost 0 bases and 6 bases respectively, with 11 bases between them. This CDR3 contains 14 residues.

The V gene is TRBV14, the J gene TRBJ2-1, with D unresolved. The ends were cut back, 1 base at V and 2 bases at J, with 9 bases in the middle. This CDR3 comprises 15 residues. The germline V gene encodes CDR1 SGHDN and CDR2 FVKESK. The CDR3 region is CASSQVFSPYNEQFF. As DNA, the CDR3 is TGTGCCAGCAGCCAAGTTTTTAGCCCCTACAATGAGCAGTTCTTC.

The chain joins TRBV11-2 to TRBJ2-7; 9 positions agree with TRBD1. Germline CDR1 is SGHAT and CDR2 is FQNNGV. The V gene end was trimmed by 5 bases and the J gene end by 3 bases; junction bases not matched to a gene: 8. This CDR3 is 15 amino acids long. CDR3 coding DNA: TGTGCCAGCAGCCCCCGGGACAGGGCCTTCTACGAGCAGTACTTC. This codes for CASSPRDRAFYEQYF.

This CDR3 reads CASTSGQSNQPQHF. CDR3 in DNA: TGTGCCAGTACCTCGGGACAGAGCAATCAGCCCCAGCATTTT. This rearrangement joins TRBV19 to TRBJ1-5; 7 positions agree with TRBD1. This CDR3 contains 14 residues. The junction had 4 bases not matched to a gene; V was cut back by 7 bases and J by 1 base. In germline, CDR1 is LNHDA, CDR2 SQIVND (reference sequence).

This rearrangement joins TRBV7-9 to TRBJ2-7, with TRBD1 matching over 8 bases. This CDR3 spans 16 amino acids. CDR1 SEHNR and CDR2 FQNEAQ come from the germline V gene (reference sequence). V dropped 5 bases and J dropped 3; count of bases not matched to a gene: 12. DNA for the CDR3: TGTGCCAGCAGCCTGGAGTGGGCAGGGGGCCGCTACGAGCAGTACTTC. Amino acid sequence: CASSLEWAGGRYEQYF.

The CDR3 bases are TGTGCCAGCAGCTTGATAGGGGGTGGAAATCAGCCCCAGCATTTT. Protein product: CASSLIGGGNQPQHF. The gene calls are TRBV7-9 and TRBJ1-5; a possible D gene is TRBD1 (6 bases). V was cut by 3 bases and J by 4 bases, with 13 bases left in between. The length of the CDR3 is 15 residues. CDR1 is SEHNR, CDR2 FQNEAQ, per germline (reference sequence).

The chain uses TRBV7-2 and TRBJ2-5, with D uncertain. Germline assignment: CDR1 SGHTA and CDR2 FQGNSA. This CDR3 region has 12 residues. The ends were cut back, 5 bases at V and 5 bases at J, with 9 bases in the middle. CDR3 bases: TGTGCCAGCAGCCAAATCCGGGAGACCCAGTACTTC. Its protein product is CASSQIRETQYF. The whole variable domain, remainder taken from reference TRBV7-2 and TRBJ2-5, is GAGVSQSPSNKVTEKGKDVELRCDPISGHTALYWYRQSLGQGLEFLIYFQGNSAPDKSGLPSDRFSAERTGGSVSTLTIQRTQQEDSAVYLCASSQIRETQYFGPGTRLLVL.

The V and J genes are TRBV5-1 and TRBJ2-5; a weak D match, TRBD2 (6 bases). V was trimmed by 0 bases and J by 0 bases, leaving 9 bases between them. This CDR3 comprises 15 residues. CDR1 and CDR2 (germline): SGHRS, YFSETQ. CDR3 in amino acids: CASSLEEGYQETQYF. The DNA for the CDR3 is TGCGCCAGCAGCTTGGAGGAGGGATACCAAGAGACCCAGTACTTC.

The CDR3 DNA reads TGTGCCAGCAGCTTATCGCCAGGGAATGGCTACACCTTC. It codes for CASSLSPGNGYTF. The chain recombines TRBV7-6 with TRBJ1-2; D might be TRBD1 (5 bases). Germline CDR1 is SGHVS and CDR2 is FNYEAQ. This CDR3 has 13 residues. Trimming took off 2 bases at V and 6 bases at J, with 10 bases between the two ends.

The genes are TRBV5-1 and TRBJ1-1; D not resolved. The CDR3 extends over 14 amino acids. Germline-derived CDR1 and CDR2 are SGHRS and YFSETQ. Trimming pared 1 base from V and 2 bases from J, leaving 9 bases between. The CDR3 reads CASSLRTSNTEAFF. The CDR3 region has the DNA TGCGCCAGCAGCTTGAGAACATCCAACACTGAAGCTTTCTTT.

The chain carries TRBV6-6 and TRBJ1-5; a possible D gene is TRBD1 (5 bases). Trimming removed 2 bases at V and 6 bases at J, with 11 bases between. From germline, CDR1 is MNHNY and CDR2 SVGAGI (reference sequence). This CDR3 is built from 14 residues. This chain's CDR3 is CASSYGGDRQPQHF. Written as DNA, the CDR3 is TGTGCCAGCAGTTACGGAGGGGATCGTCAGCCCCAGCATTTT.